The 29 T cell receptor beta chains reported below all come from one sample, sequenced in a study of identical twins. TCRdb redid the calling of the 5' RACE reads with MiXCR, one entry per CDR3 protein. This table holds 1.5 million to 2 million distinct CDR3 sequences, about 32% found once. The specimen sequenced was cord blood. These receptors all stem from a newborn girl in good health.

CDR3 in DNA: TGCAGTGCTGCCCCTGGGGGGAATGAGCAGTTCTTC. Its translation: CSAAPGGNEQFF. The V gene is TRBV20-1, the J gene TRBJ2-1, with TRBD2 as a possible D gene (6 bases). Trimming took 5 bases from V and 7 from J, leaving 12 bases between them. Germline values: CDR1 DFQATT, CDR2 SNEGSKA (reference sequence). CDR3 length: 12 residues.

This clonotype has only one observation. This may stem from a read error, because a much larger clone lies one nucleotide away. V usage is TRBV28 and J usage is TRBJ2-5; TRBD2 agrees at 8 bases. The CDR3 contains 15 residues. Germline CDR1 and CDR2: MDHEN and SYDVKM. CDR3 amino acids: CASSFLGSGEESQYF. The CDR3 DNA sequence: TGTGCCAGCAGTTTCTTGGGTAGCGGGGAAGAGTCCCAGTACTTC.

This clonotype was picked up a small number of times. The chain couples TRBV7-9 to TRBJ2-1; D remains unclear. The DNA end is more similar to TRBJ2-7, so the J call may be wrong. The CDR3 loop spans 12 amino acids. Germline loops: CDR1 SEHNR, CDR2 FQNEAQ (reference sequence). The CDR3 loop is CASRQIINEQYF. CDR3 coding DNA: TGTGCCAGCAGACAAATCATCAATGAGCAGTACTTC.

The genes are TRBV3-1 and TRBJ2-1; TRBD2 is a possible D gene (5 bases). Matching the DNA end better, TRBJ2-7 makes the J call doubtful. The CDR3 contains 16 residues. Looked up from germline, CDR1 is LGHDT and CDR2 is YNNKEL (reference sequence). The CDR3 here is CASSQDPGVSYNEQYF. The CDR3 coding sequence is TGTGCCAGCAGCCAAGATCCCGGGGTCTCCTACAATGAGCAGTACTTC.

The V and J genes are TRBV20-1 and TRBJ1-5; 7 bases are shared with TRBD1. The CDR3 covers 14 residues. CDR1 is DFQATT and CDR2 is SNEGSKA in the germline V gene (reference sequence). V lost 6 bases, J lost 2 bases, and 7 bases stayed unmatched. CDR3 protein: CSATHTGGNQPQHF. CDR3 DNA: TGCAGTGCCACGCATACAGGGGGCAATCAGCCCCAGCATTTT.

The CDR3 loop reads CASTPGGSEQFF. CDR3 in DNA: TGTGCCAGCACCCCGGGGGGGTCGGAGCAGTTCTTC. The chain is built from TRBV12-3 or TRBV12-4 and TRBJ2-1; 8 nucleotides line up with TRBD2. The length of the CDR3 is 12 residues. V gave up 7 bases and J gave up 10 bases; unmatched junction bases: 6.

This clonotype has just one count. This chain links TRBV20-1 with TRBJ1-6; TRBD1 matches at 8 bases. Germline loops: CDR1 DFQATT, CDR2 SNEGSKA (reference sequence). This CDR3 region has 16 residues. With 6 bases clipped from V and 3 bases from J, the junction kept 10 bases outside the gene matches. The CDR3 sequence: CSAKRTGTFYNSPLHF. The CDR3 DNA reads TGCAGTGCCAAAAGGACAGGGACGTTCTATAATTCACCCCTCCACTTT.

This clonotype has only a few counts. The CDR3 nucleotides are TGTGCCAGCAGCGTCGGACTAGCTTCGGCAGATACGCAGTATTTT. This sequence encodes CASSVGLASADTQYF. The V gene is TRBV2, the J gene TRBJ2-3; 8 nucleotides agree with TRBD2. With 6 bases clipped from V and 4 bases from J, the junction kept 9 bases outside the gene matches. The CDR3 is 15 residues long. Germline assignment: CDR1 SNHLY and CDR2 FYNNEI.

The J gene is TRBJ2-4, the V gene TRBV27; D gene ambiguous. The CDR3 has 13 residues. Germline assignment: CDR1 MNHEY and CDR2 SMNVEV (reference sequence). With 2 bases removed from V and 7 bases from J, the gap between germline ends came to 9 bases. Here the CDR3 reads CASSLQMGNIQYF. CDR3 nucleotide sequence: TGTGCCAGCAGTTTACAAATGGGGAACATTCAGTACTTC.

This clonotype was recorded a few times. The J gene is TRBJ2-5, the V gene TRBV28, with TRBD2 matching over 11 bases. Germline V lookup: CDR1 MDHEN, CDR2 SYDVKM. This CDR3 is 15 amino acids long. Trimming took 5 bases from V and 1 from J; bases not matched to a gene: 3. The CDR3 nucleotides read TGTGCCAGCAGTGGACTAGCGGGTCTCCAAGAGACCCAGTACTTC. It yields the protein CASSGLAGLQETQYF.

The chain combines TRBV12-3 or TRBV12-4 with TRBJ1-5; the D is unclear. The length of the CDR3 is 13 residues. Between the trimmed V and J ends, which lost 6 bases and 3 bases, there was a span of 9 bases. CDR3 bases: TGTGCCAGCAGCCGACCATACAATCAGCCCCAGCATTTT. Encoded protein: CASSRPYNQPQHF.

The rearrangement joins TRBV5-4 to TRBJ1-2; D is possibly TRBD1 (5 bases). This CDR3 comprises 13 residues. Trimming stripped 9 bases from V and 4 bases from J, with 16 bases between. Germline V gene sequence: CDR1 SGHNT, CDR2 YYREEE (reference sequence). The CDR3 DNA follows: TGTGCCACCGGGGACGGGCCGGGCTATGGCTACACCTTC. Amino acids: CATGDGPGYGYTF.

This clonotype was counted between two and nine times. This sequence joins TRBV10-3 and TRBJ2-5; 8 positions match TRBD2. The CDR3 has 16 residues. Germline V gene sequence: CDR1 ENHRY, CDR2 SYGVKD. The ends lost 6 bases at V and 1 base at J; junction bases unmatched: 10. DNA for the CDR3: TGTGCCATCAGAGAGGGTGCGGGGGGCATCCAAGAGACCCAGTACTTC. It is translated as CAIREGAGGIQETQYF.

The V call is TRBV24-1, the J call TRBJ1-1; 8 bases are a match to TRBD1. The germline V gene encodes CDR1 KGHDR and CDR2 SFDVKD. The CDR3 is made up of 15 amino acids. Losses at the gene ends were 3 bases for V and 0 bases for J; bases not matched to a gene: 2. The DNA for the CDR3 is TGTGCCACCAGTGATACAGGGGGGATGAACACTGAAGCTTTCTTT. Its protein is CATSDTGGMNTEAFF.

V gene TRBV3-1 combines with J gene TRBJ2-4, with D possibly matching TRBD2 (6 bases). The J call may be mistaken, given a closer DNA end match to TRBJ2-7. The V gene's germline CDR1 is LGHDT and CDR2 YNNKEL (reference sequence). The CDR3 sequence is 16 residues long. The CDR3 DNA sequence: TGTGCCAGCAGCCAAGAGGGCGGGGTCCATTCCTACGAGCAGTACTTC. This encodes CASSQEGGVHSYEQYF.

This chain joins TRBV5-6 and TRBJ2-7; weak D call: TRBD2 (5 bases). V shed 0 bases and J shed 3 bases, with 19 bases lying between them. The CDR3 consists of 17 residues. The germline V gene has CDR1 SGHDT and CDR2 YYEEEE. CDR3 sequence: CASSLGGSAFNYYEQYF. The CDR3 DNA is TGTGCCAGCAGCTTGGGAGGTAGCGCCTTTAATTACTACGAGCAGTACTTC.

CDR3 sequence reads: CASNFLLGQGDQPQHF. The CDR3 coding sequence is TGTGCCAGCAACTTCCTCCTGGGGCAGGGGGATCAGCCCCAGCATTTT. The chain is built from TRBV21-1 and TRBJ1-5; TRBD1 was called by the table and not checked on the DNA. TRBV21-1 is assigned pseudogene status. The CDR3 has 16 amino acids.

The chain carries TRBV19 and TRBJ1-1; the D gene is possibly TRBD1 (5 bases). The germline gives CDR1 LNHDA, CDR2 SQIVND (reference sequence). The CDR3 sequence is 15 residues long. V was clipped by 1 base and J by 0 bases, with 9 bases between them. The CDR3 sequence is CASSIAGQVNTEAFF. Written as DNA, the CDR3 is TGTGCCAGTAGTATAGCGGGGCAGGTGAACACTGAAGCTTTCTTT.

The V and J genes are TRBV12-3 or TRBV12-4 and TRBJ1-6, with D hard to call. CDR3 size: 12 residues. Trimming took off 6 bases at V and 13 bases at J, with 13 bases between the two ends. The CDR3 DNA sequence: TGTGCCAGCAGCTCAACACCAGCCCCCCTCCACTTT. This codes for CASSSTPAPLHF.

The V call is TRBV10-3, the J call TRBJ1-3; D is unresolved. The CDR3 is 14 residues long. Trimming took 4 bases from V and 0 from J, leaving 7 bases between them. Germline lookup yields CDR1 ENHRY and CDR2 SYGVKD. CDR3 DNA: TGTGCCATCAGTGGAACGGGCTCTGGAAACACCATATATTTT. This encodes CAISGTGSGNTIYF.

This chain connects TRBV5-1 to TRBJ1-1, with D possibly matching TRBD1 (5 bases). The CDR3 has 14 residues. V was cut by 5 bases and J by 4 bases, with 15 bases left in between. CDR1 and CDR2 from the germline V gene are SGHRS and YFSETQ. The CDR3 nucleotides read TGCGCCAGCAGTTTCGAGGGACCTTTCACTGAAGCTTTCTTT. Amino acid sequence: CASSFEGPFTEAFF.

The V gene is TRBV9, the J gene TRBJ2-1; unclear D gene. V dropped 0 bases and J dropped 9 bases, with 16 bases sitting between them. The length of the CDR3 is 15 residues. In germline, CDR1 is SGDLS, CDR2 YYNGEE. The CDR3 reads CASSVVAGWGGEQFF. The CDR3 DNA sequence: TGTGCCAGCAGCGTAGTGGCAGGATGGGGTGGTGAGCAGTTCTTC. The full variable domain, completed using reference TRBV9 and TRBJ2-1, is DSGVTQTPKHLITATGQRVTLRCSPRSGDLSVYWYQQSLDQGLQFLIQYYNGEERAKGNILERFSAQQFPDLHSELNLSSLELGDSALYFCASSVVAGWGGEQFFGPGTRLTVL.

V usage is TRBV5-1 and J usage is TRBJ2-1; TRBD2 matches at 8 bases. With V trimmed by 4 bases and J by 8 bases, 14 bases remained unmatched. The CDR3 extends over 16 amino acids. Germline-derived CDR1 and CDR2 are SGHRS and YFSETQ. The DNA for the CDR3 is TGCGCCAGCAGCGCACCTACTAGCGGCGCGTACGATGAGCAGTTCTTC. It encodes CASSAPTSGAYDEQFF.

The rearrangement links TRBV3-1 to TRBJ2-4; D unclear. This CDR3 contains 11 residues. Per germline, CDR1 LGHDT and CDR2 YNNKEL (reference sequence). The V end was cut by 8 bases, the J end by 15 bases, with 17 bases between. The CDR3, as DNA: TGTGCCAGCGGTGTAACCTACGAGCGGTACTTC. Encoded protein: CASGVTYERYF.

This chain's CDR3 is CSAKGTFQETQYF. The CDR3 DNA is TGCAGTGCTAAAGGGACCTTCCAAGAGACCCAGTACTTC. The chain joins TRBV20-1 to TRBJ2-7; D is perhaps TRBD1 or TRBD2 (5 bases each). The J call may be wrong; the DNA end is better matched by TRBJ2-5. The V gene's germline CDR1 is DFQATT and CDR2 SNEGSKA (reference sequence). The CDR3 is made up of 13 amino acids.

In its sample, this clonotype was seen many times. This rearrangement joins TRBV29-1 to TRBJ2-3; 8 bases map to TRBD2. The CDR3 contains 15 residues. Germline V CDR1 and CDR2: SQVTM, ANQGSEA. Germline trimming cut 6 bases from V and 4 bases from J; bases unmatched to any gene: 12. CDR3 protein: CSVVIGGALADTQYF. The CDR3 bases are TGCAGCGTCGTTATCGGGGGGGCCTTAGCAGATACGCAGTATTTT.

This clonotype was recorded only once. The chain has TRBV6-5 and TRBJ1-1, with TRBD1 identical over 9 bases. The V segment lost 6 bases and the J segment 5 bases; nucleotides outside the gene matches: 7. Germline V gives CDR1 MNHEY, CDR2 SVGAGI. The CDR3 contains 14 residues. This chain's CDR3 is CASRADRGWTEAFF. For the CDR3, the DNA is TGTGCCAGCAGGGCGGACAGGGGTTGGACTGAAGCTTTCTTT.

The gene calls are TRBV24-1 and TRBJ1-6; the D gene is possibly TRBD1 (6 bases). This CDR3 comprises 14 residues. The germline V gene has CDR1 KGHDR and CDR2 SFDVKD. V was trimmed by 7 bases and J by 7 bases, leaving 13 bases between them. In nucleotides, the CDR3 is TGTGCCACCAGCGGACGCCAGGGGAATTCACCCCTCCACTTT. Its translation: CATSGRQGNSPLHF.

Ten or more counts support this clonotype. The CDR3 bases are TGTGCCAGCAGCTTGTGGCAGGACCAAGAGACCCAGTACTTC. As protein: CASSLWQDQETQYF. The chain is built from TRBV7-2 and TRBJ2-5; D not certain. V was trimmed by 3 bases and J by 0 bases, leaving 8 bases between them. CDR3 length equals 14 residues. CDR1 and CDR2 from the germline V gene are SGHTA and FQGNSA.